This T cell receptor beta chain was identified during a study of cytomegalovirus exposure and HLA in healthy donors. On the study more broadly: Researchers previously reported finding roughly 120 million unique TCR beta sequences from roughly 180 million T cells.

It was with 60 Vbeta and 13 Jbeta primers that the PCR ran. Assay: immunoSEQ multiplex PCR; the TCRdb copy retains only in-frame clones and omits some. The sample lists about 110,000 clones, roughly 80% occurring once. The study, taken as a whole, reports: The number of N-insertions in an Asian-associated ancestry cluster was reportedly below the approximately 690-donor mean in a later analysis.

This clone was recorded a few times. Its specificity is not known. V gave up 6 bases and J gave up 3 bases, with 11 bases separating them. The CDR3 consists of 13 residues. CDR1 is MNHNS and CDR2 is SASEGT in the germline V gene. The sequence derives from a man between 25 and 39 years old in good health and CMV-seronegative. The gene calls are TRBV6-1 and TRBJ1-1; D is uncertain. Sequenced: PBMCs. As DNA, the CDR3 is TGTGCCAGCAGCCGAAGTCAGGACACTGAAGCTTTCTTT. Translation: CASSRSQDTEAFF.